A selection of T cell receptor beta chains follows, all from one sample in a study of beta chain features in type 1 diabetes. Only in-frame clones appear in the TCRdb table, and some are missing; sequencing was by immunoSEQ multiplex PCR. In the table there are about 140,000 clones, roughly 9.7% of which are singletons. Material for sequencing was central memory CD4+ T cells from blood. Receptors were obtained from a middle-aged woman in good health. The CDR3 runs from the conserved cysteine through the conserved F or W. Fields, in order: V gene, D gene, clone size, J gene, CDR3 protein, CDR3 DNA. D genes are given only for firm matches. Size is omitted from some rows. Given values are once, few, many or a class for expanded clones.

>TRBV11-2|NA|few|TRBJ2-2
CASSLRLLGTGELFF
TGTGCCAGCAGCCTAAGACTGCTGGGCACCGGGGAGCTGTTTTTT
>TRBV5-1|NA|few|TRBJ1-1
CASSLVPDKNTEAFF
TGCGCCAGCAGCTTGGTTCCCGACAAGAACACTGAAGCTTTCTTT
>TRBV4-3|NA|few|TRBJ2-3
CASEAVLGDTQYF
TGCGCCAGCGAGGCGGTCTTGGGAGATACGCAGTATTTT
>TRBV7-2|TRBD1|NA|TRBJ1-1
CASSADRGRVEAFF
TGTGCCAGCAGCGCCGACAGGGGGCGCGTAGAAGCTTTCTTT
>TRBV18|TRBD1|few|TRBJ2-1
CASSPGGQGLVNEQFF
TGTGCCAGCTCACCAGGGGGACAGGGGTTAGTCAATGAGCAGTTCTTC
>TRBV19|TRBD1|NA|TRBJ2-6
CASSRQGAGANVLTF
TGTGCCAGTAGTCGGCAGGGGGCTGGGGCCAACGTCCTGACTTTC
>TRBV7-2|NA|NA|TRBJ2-7
CASSLEQGPYEQYF
TGTGCCAGCAGCTTAGAACAGGGTCCCTACGAGCAGTACTTC
>TRBV4-1|NA|few|TRBJ2-2
CASRAYTGELFF
TGCGCCAGCAGGGCATACACCGGGGAGCTGTTTTTT
>TRBV7-7|NA|few|TRBJ1-1
CASSLSGGGTEAFF
TGTGCTAGCAGCCTCTCGGGGGGAGGCACTGAAGCTTTCTTT
>TRBV6-6|NA|NA|TRBJ1-2
CASSPPQNYGYTF
TGTGCCAGCAGTCCCCCCCAGAACTATGGCTACACCTTC
>TRBV4-3|TRBD1|few|TRBJ1-2
CASSPQGASRYGYTF
TGCGCCAGCAGCCCTCAGGGGGCCTCACGGTATGGCTACACCTTC
>TRBV5-4|TRBD2|NA|TRBJ2-7
CASSLVSGGLSSYEQYF
TGTGCCAGCAGCTTGGTTAGCGGGGGCCTGAGCTCCTACGAGCAGTACTTC
>TRBV20-1|TRBD1|few|TRBJ1-1
CSANGQGAAFF
TGCAGTGCAAACGGACAGGGGGCGGCTTTCTTT
>TRBV15|TRBD1|few|TRBJ1-1
CATSRYGTVTEAFF
TGTGCCACCAGCAGGTACGGGACAGTCACTGAAGCTTTCTTT